This T cell receptor (beta chain) was captured in a study of T cells after posttransplantation cyclophosphamide. With regard to this clone: Its antigen is not known.

From germline, CDR1 is LNHDA and CDR2 SQIVND (reference sequence). The CDR3 loop spans 13 amino acids. Trimming removed 5 bases at V and 10 bases at J, with 17 bases between. Whole-study findings and limits: Skin or GI-infiltrating T cells shared few TRB sequences with blood. Recipient CMV seropositivity and CMV reactivation strongly tracked TRB clonality.

On the day of bone marrow donation, the related graft donor provided peripheral blood. The protocol was immunoSEQ multiplex PCR, while the TCRdb copy is restricted to in-frame clones and leaves out a portion. The sample shows about 52,000 clones, 94% of them seen only once. Sequencing used PBMCs. The TCR was taken from a woman aged 25 to 45 in good health and a related stem cell transplant donor. V and J are TRBV19 and TRBJ2-5, with D possibly TRBD1 on 5 matching bases. This chain's CDR3 is CASSPSRALFQYF. Here the CDR3 DNA reads TGTGCCAGTAGTCCCAGCAGGGCGCTATTCCAGTACTTC.